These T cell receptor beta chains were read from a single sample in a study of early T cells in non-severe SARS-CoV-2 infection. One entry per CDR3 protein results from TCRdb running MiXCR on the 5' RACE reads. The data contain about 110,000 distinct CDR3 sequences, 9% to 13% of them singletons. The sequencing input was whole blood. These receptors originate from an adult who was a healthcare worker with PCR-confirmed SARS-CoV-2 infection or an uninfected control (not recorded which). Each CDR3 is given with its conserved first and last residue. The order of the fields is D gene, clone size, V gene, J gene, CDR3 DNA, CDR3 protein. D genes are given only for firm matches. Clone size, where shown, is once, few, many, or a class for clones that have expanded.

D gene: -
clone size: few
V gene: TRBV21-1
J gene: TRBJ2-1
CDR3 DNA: TGTGCCAGCAGCAAAGATAGGACTAGCGGGAGTATCCATGAGCAGTTCTTC
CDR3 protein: CASSKDRTSGSIHEQFF

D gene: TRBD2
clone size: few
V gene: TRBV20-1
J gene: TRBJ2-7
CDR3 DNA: TGCAGTGCTAGTAGCGGGAGAATTTCCTACGAGCAGTACTTC
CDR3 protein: CSASSGRISYEQYF

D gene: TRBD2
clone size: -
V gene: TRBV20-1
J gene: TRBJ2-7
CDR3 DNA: TGCAGTGCTAGTCTTCGGGACTACAATGGGTACGAGCAGTACTTC
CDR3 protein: CSASLRDYNGYEQYF

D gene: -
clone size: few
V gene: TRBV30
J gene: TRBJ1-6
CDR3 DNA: TGTGCCTGGAGTGTACGGGTCACGCAGAGCTCCTATAATTCACCCCTCCACTTT
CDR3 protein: CAWSVRVTQSSYNSPLHF

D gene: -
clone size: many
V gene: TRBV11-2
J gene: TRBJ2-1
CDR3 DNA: TGTGCCAGCAGCTTATTCCGGGAAGGTGGCAATGAGCAGTTCTTC
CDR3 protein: CASSLFREGGNEQFF

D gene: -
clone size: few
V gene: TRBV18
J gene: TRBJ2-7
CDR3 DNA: TGTGCCAGCTCACCACCGGGCCCAGCCATCCACGAGCAGTACTTC
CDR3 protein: CASSPPGPAIHEQYF

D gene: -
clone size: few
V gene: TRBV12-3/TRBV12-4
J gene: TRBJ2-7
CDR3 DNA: TGTGCCAGCAGCGGGGGAACAGGATCACTAGTCTACGAGCAGTACTTC
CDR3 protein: CASSGGTGSLVYEQYF

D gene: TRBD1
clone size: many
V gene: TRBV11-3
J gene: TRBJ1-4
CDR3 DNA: TGTGCCAGCAGGTCACAGGGGATAGGTGAAAAACTGTTTTTT
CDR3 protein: CASRSQGIGEKLFF

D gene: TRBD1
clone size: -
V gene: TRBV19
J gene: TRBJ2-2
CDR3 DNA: TGTGCCAGTGGCAGGGGGCGGGTCGGGGAGCTGTTTTTT
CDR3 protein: CASGRGRVGELFF

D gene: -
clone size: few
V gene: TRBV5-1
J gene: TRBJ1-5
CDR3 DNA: TGCGCCAGCAGCTTGGCCGGGCAGGGGTATCAGCCCCAGCATTTT
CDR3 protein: CASSLAGQGYQPQHF

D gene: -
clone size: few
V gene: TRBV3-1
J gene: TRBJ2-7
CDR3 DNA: TGTGCCAGCAGCCTGCACAGCGCCTACGAGCAGTACTTC
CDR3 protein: CASSLHSAYEQYF

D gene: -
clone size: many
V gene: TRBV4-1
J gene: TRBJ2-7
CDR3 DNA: TGCGCCAGCAGCCAAGTTCCGGGTGCTTCGACCTACGAGCAGTACTTC
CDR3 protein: CASSQVPGASTYEQYF

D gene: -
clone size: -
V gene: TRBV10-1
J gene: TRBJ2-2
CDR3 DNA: TGCGCCGGGGTATCAGGGGTCTCGAACACCGGGGAGCTGTTTTTT
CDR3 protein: CAGVSGVSNTGELFF

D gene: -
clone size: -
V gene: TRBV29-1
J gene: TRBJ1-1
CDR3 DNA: TGCAGCGTCCGTTTGACAGTGAACACTGAAGCTTTCTTT
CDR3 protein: CSVRLTVNTEAFF

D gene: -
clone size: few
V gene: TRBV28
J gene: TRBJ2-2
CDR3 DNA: TGTGCCAGCGGGGGGGCCGGCACCGGGGAGCTGTTTTTT
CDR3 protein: CASGGAGTGELFF

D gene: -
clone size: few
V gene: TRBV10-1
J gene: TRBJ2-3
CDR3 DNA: TGCGCCAGCAGTGGTTTAGGGGGGCTCACAGATACGCAGTATTTT
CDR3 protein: CASSGLGGLTDTQYF

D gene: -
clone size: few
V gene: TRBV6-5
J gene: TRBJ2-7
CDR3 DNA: TGTGCCAGCAGACCCAGGACGGTTACCTACGAGCAGTACTTC
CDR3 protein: CASRPRTVTYEQYF

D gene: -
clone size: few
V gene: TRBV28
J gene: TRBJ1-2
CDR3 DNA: TGTGCCAGCAGTGTTGCGGGGTCTTATGGCTACACCTTC
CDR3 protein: CASSVAGSYGYTF